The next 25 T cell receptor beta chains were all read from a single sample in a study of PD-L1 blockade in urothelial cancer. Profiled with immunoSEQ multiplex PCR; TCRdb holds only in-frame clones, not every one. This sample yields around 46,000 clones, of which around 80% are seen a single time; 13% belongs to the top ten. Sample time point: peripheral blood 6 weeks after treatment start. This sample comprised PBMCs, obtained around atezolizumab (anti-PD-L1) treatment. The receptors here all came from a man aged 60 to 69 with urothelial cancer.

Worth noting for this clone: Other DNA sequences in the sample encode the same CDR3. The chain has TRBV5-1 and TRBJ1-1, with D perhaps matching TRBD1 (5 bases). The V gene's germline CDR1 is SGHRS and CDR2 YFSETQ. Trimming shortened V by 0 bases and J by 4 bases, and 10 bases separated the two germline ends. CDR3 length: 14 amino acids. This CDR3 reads CASSLGQGGTEAFF. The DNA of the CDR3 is TGCGCCAGCAGCTTGGGGCAGGGAGGCACTGAAGCTTTCTTT.

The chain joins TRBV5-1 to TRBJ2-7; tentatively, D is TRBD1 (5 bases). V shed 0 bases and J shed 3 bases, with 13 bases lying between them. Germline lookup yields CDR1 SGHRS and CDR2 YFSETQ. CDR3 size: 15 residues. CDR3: CASSLGQSANYEQYF. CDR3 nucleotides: TGCGCCAGCAGCTTGGGACAGTCGGCAAACTACGAGCAGTACTTC.

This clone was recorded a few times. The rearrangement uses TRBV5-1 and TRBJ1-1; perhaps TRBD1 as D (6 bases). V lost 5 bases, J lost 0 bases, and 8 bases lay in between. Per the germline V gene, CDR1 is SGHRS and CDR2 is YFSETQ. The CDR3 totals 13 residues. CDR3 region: CASRTGMNTEAFF. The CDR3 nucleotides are TGCGCCAGCAGAACAGGGATGAACACTGAAGCTTTCTTT.

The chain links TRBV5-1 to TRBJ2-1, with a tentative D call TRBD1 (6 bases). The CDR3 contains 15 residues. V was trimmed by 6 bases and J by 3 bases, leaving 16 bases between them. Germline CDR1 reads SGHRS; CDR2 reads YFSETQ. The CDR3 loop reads CASTPSAGVYNEQFF. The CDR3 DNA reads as TGCGCCAGCACCCCCTCCGCAGGGGTCTACAATGAGCAGTTCTTC.

The CDR3 here is CASRGRHSYEQYF. Here the CDR3 DNA reads TGCGCCAGCAGGGGGCGACACTCCTACGAGCAGTACTTC. This rearrangement joins TRBV5-1 to TRBJ2-7; possibly TRBD1 for D (5 bases). CDR1 is SGHRS, CDR2 YFSETQ, per germline. Trimming took 5 bases from V and 0 from J, leaving 9 bases between them. This CDR3 region has 13 residues. Using reference TRBV5-1 and TRBJ2-7 for the parts outside the CDR3, the full variable domain is KAGVTQTPRYLIKTRGQQVTLSCSPISGHRSVSWYQQTPGQGLQFLFEYFSETQRNKGNFPGRFSGRQFSNSRSEMNVSTLELGDSALYLCASRGRHSYEQYFGPGTRLTVT.

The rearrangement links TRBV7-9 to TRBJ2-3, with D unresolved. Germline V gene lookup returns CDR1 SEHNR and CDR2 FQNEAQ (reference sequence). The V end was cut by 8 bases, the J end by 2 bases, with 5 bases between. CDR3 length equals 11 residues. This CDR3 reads CASGLTDTQYF. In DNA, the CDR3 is TGTGCCAGCGGCCTCACAGATACGCAGTATTTT.

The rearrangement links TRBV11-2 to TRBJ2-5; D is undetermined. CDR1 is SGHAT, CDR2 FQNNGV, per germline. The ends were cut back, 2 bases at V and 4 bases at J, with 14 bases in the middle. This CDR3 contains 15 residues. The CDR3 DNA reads TGTGCCAGCAGCTTAACTACCATTCAGCGAGAGACCCAGTACTTC. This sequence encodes CASSLTTIQRETQYF.

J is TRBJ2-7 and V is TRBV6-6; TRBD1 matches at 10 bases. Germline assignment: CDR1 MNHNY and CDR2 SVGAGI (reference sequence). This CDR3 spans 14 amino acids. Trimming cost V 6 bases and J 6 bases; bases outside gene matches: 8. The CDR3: CASSPLGTGAEQYF. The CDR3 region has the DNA TGTGCCAGCAGCCCATTAGGGACAGGGGCCGAGCAGTACTTC.

This CDR3 reads CASSQDGVERDTQYF. Written as DNA, the CDR3 is TGCGCCAGCAGCCAAGATGGCGTAGAGAGGGATACGCAGTATTTT. The gene calls are TRBV4-1 and TRBJ2-3; D is ambiguous. V dropped 0 bases and J dropped 6 bases, with 13 bases sitting between them. Per the germline V gene, CDR1 is MGHRA and CDR2 is YSYEKL. The CDR3 loop spans 15 amino acids.

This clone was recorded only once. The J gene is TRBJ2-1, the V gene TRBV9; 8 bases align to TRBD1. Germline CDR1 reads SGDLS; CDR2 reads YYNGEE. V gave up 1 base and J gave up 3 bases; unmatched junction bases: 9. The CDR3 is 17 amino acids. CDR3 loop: CASSVQTGTGIYNEQFF. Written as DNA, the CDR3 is TGTGCCAGCAGCGTACAGACCGGGACAGGTATCTACAATGAGCAGTTCTTC. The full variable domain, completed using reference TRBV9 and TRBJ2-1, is DSGVTQTPKHLITATGQRVTLRCSPRSGDLSVYWYQQSLDQGLQFLIQYYNGEERAKGNILERFSAQQFPDLHSELNLSSLELGDSALYFCASSVQTGTGIYNEQFFGPGTRLTVL.

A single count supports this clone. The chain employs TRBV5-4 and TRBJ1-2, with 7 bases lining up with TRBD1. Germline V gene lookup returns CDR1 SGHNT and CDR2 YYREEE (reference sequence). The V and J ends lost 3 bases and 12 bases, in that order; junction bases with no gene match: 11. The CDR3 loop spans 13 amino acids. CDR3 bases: TGTGCCAGCAGCTGGCCCGGGACAGTGCTCAACACCTTC. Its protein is CASSWPGTVLNTF.

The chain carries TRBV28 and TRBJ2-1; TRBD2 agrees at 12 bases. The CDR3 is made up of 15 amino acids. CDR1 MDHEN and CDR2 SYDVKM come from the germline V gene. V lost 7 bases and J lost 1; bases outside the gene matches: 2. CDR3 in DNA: TGTGCCAGCATCACTAGCGGGGGGTCCTACAATGAGCAGTTCTTC. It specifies CASITSGGSYNEQFF. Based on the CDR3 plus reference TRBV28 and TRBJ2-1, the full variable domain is DVKVTQSSRYLVKRTGEKVFLECVQDMDHENMFWYRQDPGLGLRLIYFSYDVKMKEKGDIPEGYSVSREKKERFSLILESASTNQTSMYLCASITSGGSYNEQFFGPGTRLTVL.

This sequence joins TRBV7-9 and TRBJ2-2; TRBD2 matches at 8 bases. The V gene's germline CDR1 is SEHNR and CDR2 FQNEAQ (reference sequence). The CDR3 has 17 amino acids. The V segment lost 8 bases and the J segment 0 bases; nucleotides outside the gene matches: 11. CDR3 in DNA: TGTGCCAGCCAGGCTAGCGGGTGGGGCACGAACACCGGGGAGCTGTTTTTT. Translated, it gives CASQASGWGTNTGELFF. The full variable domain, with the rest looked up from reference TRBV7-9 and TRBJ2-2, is DTGVSQNPRHKITKRGQNVTFRCDPISEHNRLYWYRQTLGQGPEFLTYFQNEAQLEKSRLLSDRFSAERPKGSFSTLEIQRTEQGDSAMYLCASQASGWGTNTGELFFGEGSRLTVL.

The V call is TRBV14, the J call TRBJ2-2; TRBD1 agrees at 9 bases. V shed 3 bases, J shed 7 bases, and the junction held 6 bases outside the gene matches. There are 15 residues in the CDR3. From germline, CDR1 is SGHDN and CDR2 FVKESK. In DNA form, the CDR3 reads TGTGCCAGCAGCCACCACGGACAGGGGCTCGGGGAGCTGTTTTTT. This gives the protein CASSHHGQGLGELFF.

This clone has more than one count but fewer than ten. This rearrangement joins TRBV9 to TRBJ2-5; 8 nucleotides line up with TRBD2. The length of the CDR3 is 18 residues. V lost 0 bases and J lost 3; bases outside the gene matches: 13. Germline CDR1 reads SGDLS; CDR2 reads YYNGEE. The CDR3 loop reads CASSVGMGWSGGEETQYF. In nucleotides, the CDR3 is TGTGCCAGCAGCGTAGGAATGGGTTGGAGCGGGGGAGAAGAGACCCAGTACTTC.

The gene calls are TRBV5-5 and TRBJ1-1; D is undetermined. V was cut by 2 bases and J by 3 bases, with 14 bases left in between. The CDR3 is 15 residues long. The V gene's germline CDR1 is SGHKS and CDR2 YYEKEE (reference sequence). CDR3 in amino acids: CASSFSPMSDTEAFF. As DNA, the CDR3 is TGTGCCAGCAGCTTCTCCCCAATGTCGGACACTGAAGCTTTCTTT.

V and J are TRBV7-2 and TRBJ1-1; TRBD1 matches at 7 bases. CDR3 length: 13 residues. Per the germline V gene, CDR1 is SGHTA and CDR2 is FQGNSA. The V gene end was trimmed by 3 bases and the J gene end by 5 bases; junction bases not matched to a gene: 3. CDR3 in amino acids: CASSFDRETEAFF. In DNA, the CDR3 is TGTGCCAGCAGCTTCGACAGGGAAACTGAAGCTTTCTTT.

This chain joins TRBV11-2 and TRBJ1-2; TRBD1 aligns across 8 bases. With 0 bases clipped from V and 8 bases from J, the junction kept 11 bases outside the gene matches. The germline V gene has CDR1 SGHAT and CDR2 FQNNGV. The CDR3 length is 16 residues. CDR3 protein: CASSLEVTRTGKGYTF. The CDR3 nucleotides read TGTGCCAGCAGCTTAGAAGTTACTAGGACAGGGAAAGGCTACACCTTC.

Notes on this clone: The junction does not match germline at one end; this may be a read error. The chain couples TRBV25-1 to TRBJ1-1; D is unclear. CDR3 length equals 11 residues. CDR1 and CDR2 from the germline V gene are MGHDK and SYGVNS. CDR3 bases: TGTGCCAGCAGTGGACTACAACGGGCCCACTTT. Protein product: CASSGLQRAHF.

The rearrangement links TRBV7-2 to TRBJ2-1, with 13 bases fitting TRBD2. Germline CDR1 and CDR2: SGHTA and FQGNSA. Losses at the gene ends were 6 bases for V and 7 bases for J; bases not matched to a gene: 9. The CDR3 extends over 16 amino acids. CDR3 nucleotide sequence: TGTGCCAGCAGACCCACTAGCGGGAGGGCCTGGAATGAGCAGTTCTTC. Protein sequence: CASRPTSGRAWNEQFF.

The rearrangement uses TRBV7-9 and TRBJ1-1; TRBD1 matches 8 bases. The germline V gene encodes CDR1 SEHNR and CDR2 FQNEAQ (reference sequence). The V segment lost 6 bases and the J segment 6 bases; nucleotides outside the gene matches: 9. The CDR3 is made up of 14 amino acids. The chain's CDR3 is CASREKTGVAEAFF. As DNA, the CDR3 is TGTGCCAGCAGGGAAAAGACAGGGGTCGCTGAAGCTTTCTTT.

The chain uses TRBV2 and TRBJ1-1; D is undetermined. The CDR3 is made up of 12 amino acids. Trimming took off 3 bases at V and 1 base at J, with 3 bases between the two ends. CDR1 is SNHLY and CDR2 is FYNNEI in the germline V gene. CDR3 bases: TGTGCCAGCAGTGACAGGAACACTGAAGCTTTCTTT. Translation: CASSDRNTEAFF.

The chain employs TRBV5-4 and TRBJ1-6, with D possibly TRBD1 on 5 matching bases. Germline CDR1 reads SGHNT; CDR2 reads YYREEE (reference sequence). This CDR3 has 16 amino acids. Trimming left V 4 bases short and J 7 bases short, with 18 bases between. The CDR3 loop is CASSLSGRALNSPLHF. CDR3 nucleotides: TGTGCCAGCAGCCTCTCCGGCAGGGCCCTCAATTCACCCCTCCACTTT. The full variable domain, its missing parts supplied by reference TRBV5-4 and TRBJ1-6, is ETGVTQSPTHLIKTRGQQVTLRCSSQSGHNTVSWYQQALGQGPQFIFQYYREEENGRGNFPPRFSGLQFPNYSSELNVNALELDDSALYLCASSLSGRALNSPLHFGNGTRLTVT.

CDR3 DNA sequence: TGTGCCAGCACCTCTCGCCACGCCGGTGGCTATGGCTACACCTTC. This encodes CASTSRHAGGYGYTF. This chain joins TRBV6-1 and TRBJ1-2; D gene unclear. V was trimmed by 7 bases and J by 4 bases, leaving 19 bases between them. Germline V gene sequence: CDR1 MNHNS, CDR2 SASEGT. The CDR3 is 15 residues long.

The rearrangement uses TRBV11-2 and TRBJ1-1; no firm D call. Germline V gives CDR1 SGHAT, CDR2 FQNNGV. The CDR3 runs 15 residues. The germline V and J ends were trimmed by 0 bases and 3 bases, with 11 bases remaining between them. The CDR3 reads CASSLEVAGHTEAFF. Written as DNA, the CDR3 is TGTGCCAGCAGCTTAGAGGTGGCAGGTCACACTGAAGCTTTCTTT.